This note documents a single TCR beta chain sequence. What it binds is unknown. The same CDR3 also results from other DNA sequences found in this sample. This sample was taken from a study of Tregs in tolerant kidney transplant recipients. Findings of the study overall: Changing PCR primers prevented nucleotide comparison between some patients' samples.

Sequencing was performed with immunoSEQ multiplex PCR; in TCRdb, only in-frame clones are kept and a portion is missing. The repertoire consists of around 98,000 clones, with 80% to 95% occurring once and the leading ten covering 0.46%. V lost 2 bases and J 4 bases, leaving 6 bases between the germline ends. Germline V gives CDR1 SGHVS, CDR2 FNYEAQ. The CDR3 covers 14 residues. CD4+CD25+CD127- Tregs, CD4+CD25- non-Tregs, CD4 and CD8 cells were sorted. The V gene is TRBV7-6, the J gene TRBJ1-6; D is unclear. Source: CD4+ T cells from blood, taken before the transplant. This TCR came from a human donor who received a combined kidney and bone marrow transplant. The CDR3 protein is CASSLNQYNSPLHF. CDR3 DNA sequence: TGTGCCAGCAGCTTAAATCAGTATAATTCACCCCTCCACTTT.